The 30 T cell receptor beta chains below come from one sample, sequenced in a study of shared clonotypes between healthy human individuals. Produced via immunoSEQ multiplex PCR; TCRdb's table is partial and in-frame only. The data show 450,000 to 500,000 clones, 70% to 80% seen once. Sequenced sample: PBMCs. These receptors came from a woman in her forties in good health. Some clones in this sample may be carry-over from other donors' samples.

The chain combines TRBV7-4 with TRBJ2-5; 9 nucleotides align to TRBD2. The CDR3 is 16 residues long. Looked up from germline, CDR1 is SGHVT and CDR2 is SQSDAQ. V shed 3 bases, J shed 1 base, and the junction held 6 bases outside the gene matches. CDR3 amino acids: CASSLREGSFQETQYF. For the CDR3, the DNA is TGTGCCAGCAGCTTGCGGGAGGGATCATTCCAAGAGACCCAGTACTTC.

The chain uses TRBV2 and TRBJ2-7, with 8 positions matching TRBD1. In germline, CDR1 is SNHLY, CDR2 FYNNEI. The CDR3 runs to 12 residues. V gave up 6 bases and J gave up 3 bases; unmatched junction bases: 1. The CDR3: CASRQGVYEQYF. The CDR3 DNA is TGTGCCAGCAGACAGGGGGTCTACGAGCAGTACTTC.

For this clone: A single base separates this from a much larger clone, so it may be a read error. CDR3 in DNA: TGCGCCAGCAGCTTGAGTTACAACTCCTACAATGGGCAGTTCTTC. Amino acids: CASSLSYNSYNGQFF. The chain joins TRBV5-1 to TRBJ2-1, with D unclear. This CDR3 is 15 amino acids long. CDR1 and CDR2 from the germline V gene are SGHRS and YFSETQ.

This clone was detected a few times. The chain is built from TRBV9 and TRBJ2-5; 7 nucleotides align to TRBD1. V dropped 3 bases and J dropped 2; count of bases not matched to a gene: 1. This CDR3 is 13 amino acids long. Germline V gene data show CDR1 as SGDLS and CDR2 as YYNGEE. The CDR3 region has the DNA TGTGCCAGCAGCGGGGGACAGCAAGAGACCCAGTACTTC. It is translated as CASSGGQQETQYF.

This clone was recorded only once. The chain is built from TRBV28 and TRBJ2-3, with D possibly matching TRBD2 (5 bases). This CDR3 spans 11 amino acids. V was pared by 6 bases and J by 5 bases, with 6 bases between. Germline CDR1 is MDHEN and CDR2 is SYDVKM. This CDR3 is CASREVDTQYF. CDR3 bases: TGTGCCAGCAGGGAGGTAGATACGCAGTATTTT.

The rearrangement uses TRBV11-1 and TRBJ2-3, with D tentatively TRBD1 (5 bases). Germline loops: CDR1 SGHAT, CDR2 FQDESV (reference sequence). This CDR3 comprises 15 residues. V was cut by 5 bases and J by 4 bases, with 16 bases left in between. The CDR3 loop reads CASSKGARVADTQYF. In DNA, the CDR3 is TGTGCCAGCAGCAAAGGGGCTAGGGTGGCAGATACGCAGTATTTT.

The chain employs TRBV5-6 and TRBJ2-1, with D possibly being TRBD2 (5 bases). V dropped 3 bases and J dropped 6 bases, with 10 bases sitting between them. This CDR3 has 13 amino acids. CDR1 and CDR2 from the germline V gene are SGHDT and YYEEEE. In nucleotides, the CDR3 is TGTGCCAGCAGCTACGACTATTCCAATGAGCAGTTCTTC. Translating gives CASSYDYSNEQFF.

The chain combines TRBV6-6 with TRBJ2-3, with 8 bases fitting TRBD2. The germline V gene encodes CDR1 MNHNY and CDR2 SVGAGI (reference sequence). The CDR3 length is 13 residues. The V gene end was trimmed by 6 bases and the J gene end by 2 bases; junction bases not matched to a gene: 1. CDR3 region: CASRLADTDTQYF. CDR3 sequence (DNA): TGTGCCAGCAGACTAGCGGACACAGATACGCAGTATTTT.

Here the CDR3 DNA reads TGTGCCAGTACTTTGGGACTAGCGGGAGAGAGGGAGCAGTTCTTC. Amino acids: CASTLGLAGEREQFF. The V and J genes are TRBV5-6 and TRBJ2-1; 14 bases line up with TRBD2. This CDR3 spans 15 amino acids. Germline V gene sequence: CDR1 SGHDT, CDR2 YYEEEE. The V gene end was trimmed by 8 bases and the J gene end by 10 bases; junction bases not matched to a gene: 11.

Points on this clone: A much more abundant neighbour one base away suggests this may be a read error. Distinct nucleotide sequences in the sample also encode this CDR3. CDR3 loop: CASSPRDRVYNEQFF. For the CDR3, the DNA is TGTGCCAGCAGCCCCCGGGACAGGGTATACAATGAGCAGTTCTTC. V gene TRBV7-9 combines with J gene TRBJ2-1; 9 bases are shared with TRBD1. The CDR3 has 15 amino acids. Germline assignment: CDR1 SEHNR and CDR2 FQNEAQ (reference sequence). Unmatched junction bases numbered 6, after V lost 5 bases and J lost 4 bases.

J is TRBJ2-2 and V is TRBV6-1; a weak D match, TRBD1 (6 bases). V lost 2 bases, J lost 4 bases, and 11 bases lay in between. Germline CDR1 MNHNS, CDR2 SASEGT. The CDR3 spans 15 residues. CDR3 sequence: CASSEPGAVTGELFF. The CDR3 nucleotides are TGTGCCAGCAGTGAACCAGGGGCGGTCACCGGGGAGCTGTTTTTT.

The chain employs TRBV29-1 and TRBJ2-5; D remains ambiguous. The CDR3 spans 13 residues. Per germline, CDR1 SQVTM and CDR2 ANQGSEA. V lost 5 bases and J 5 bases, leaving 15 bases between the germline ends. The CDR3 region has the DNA TGCAGCGTTTTGTGGAGAGGTTCGGAGACCCAGTACTTC. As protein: CSVLWRGSETQYF. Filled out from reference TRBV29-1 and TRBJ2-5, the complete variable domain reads SAVISQKPSRDICQRGTSLTIQCQVDSQVTMMFWYRQQPGQSLTLIATANQGSEATYESGFVIDKFPISRPNLTFSTLTVSNMSPEDSSIYLCSVLWRGSETQYFGPGTRLLVL.

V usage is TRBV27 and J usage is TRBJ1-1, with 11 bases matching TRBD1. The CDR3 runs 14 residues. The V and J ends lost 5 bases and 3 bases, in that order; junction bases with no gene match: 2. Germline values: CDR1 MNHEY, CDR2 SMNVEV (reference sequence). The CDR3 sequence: CASSGQGAYTEAFF. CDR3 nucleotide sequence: TGTGCCAGCAGTGGACAGGGGGCGTACACTGAAGCTTTCTTT.

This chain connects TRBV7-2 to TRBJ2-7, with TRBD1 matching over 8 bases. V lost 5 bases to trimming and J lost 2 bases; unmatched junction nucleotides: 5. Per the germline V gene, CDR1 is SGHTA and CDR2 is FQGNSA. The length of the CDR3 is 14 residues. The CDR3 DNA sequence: TGTGCCAGCAGCCGAAAGACAGGGGCCTACGAGCAGTACTTC. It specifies CASSRKTGAYEQYF.

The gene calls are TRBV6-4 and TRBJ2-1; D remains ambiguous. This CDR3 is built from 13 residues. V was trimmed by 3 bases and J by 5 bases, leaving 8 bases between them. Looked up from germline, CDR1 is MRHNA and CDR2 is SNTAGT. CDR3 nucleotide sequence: TGTGCCAGCAGTGATAGCCCCCACAATGAGCAGTTCTTC. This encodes CASSDSPHNEQFF.

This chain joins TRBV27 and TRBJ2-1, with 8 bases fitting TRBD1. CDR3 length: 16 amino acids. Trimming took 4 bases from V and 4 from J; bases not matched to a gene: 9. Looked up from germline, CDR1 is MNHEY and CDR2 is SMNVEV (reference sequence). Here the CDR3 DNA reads TGTGCCAGCAGTTCACATCAGGGGGCGCCTTACAATGAGCAGTTCTTC. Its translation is CASSSHQGAPYNEQFF.

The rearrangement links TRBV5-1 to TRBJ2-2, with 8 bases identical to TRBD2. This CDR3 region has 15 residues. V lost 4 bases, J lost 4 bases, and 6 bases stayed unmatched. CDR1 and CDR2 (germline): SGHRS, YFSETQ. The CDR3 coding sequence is TGCGCCAGCAGCGATAGCGGGATGGTCACCGGGGAGCTGTTTTTT. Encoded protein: CASSDSGMVTGELFF.

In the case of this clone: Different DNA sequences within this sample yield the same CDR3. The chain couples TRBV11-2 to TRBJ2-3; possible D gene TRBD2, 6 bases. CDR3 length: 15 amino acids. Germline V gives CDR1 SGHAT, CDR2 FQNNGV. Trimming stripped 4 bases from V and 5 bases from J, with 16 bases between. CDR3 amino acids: CASSSGGRRGDTQYF. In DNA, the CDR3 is TGTGCCAGCAGCTCCGGGGGTCGCAGAGGAGATACGCAGTATTTT.

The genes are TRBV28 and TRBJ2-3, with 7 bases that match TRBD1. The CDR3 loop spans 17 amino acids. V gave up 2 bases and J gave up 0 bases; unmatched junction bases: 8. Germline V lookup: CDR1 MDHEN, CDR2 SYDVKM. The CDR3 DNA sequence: TGTGCCAGCAGTTTACCCCGGGACAGCGCTAGCACAGATACGCAGTATTTT. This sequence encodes CASSLPRDSASTDTQYF.

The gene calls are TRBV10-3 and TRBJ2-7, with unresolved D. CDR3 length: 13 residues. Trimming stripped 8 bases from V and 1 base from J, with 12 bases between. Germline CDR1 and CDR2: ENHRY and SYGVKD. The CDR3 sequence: CAIGGERSYEQYF. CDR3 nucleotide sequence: TGTGCCATCGGTGGGGAACGGTCCTACGAGCAGTACTTC.

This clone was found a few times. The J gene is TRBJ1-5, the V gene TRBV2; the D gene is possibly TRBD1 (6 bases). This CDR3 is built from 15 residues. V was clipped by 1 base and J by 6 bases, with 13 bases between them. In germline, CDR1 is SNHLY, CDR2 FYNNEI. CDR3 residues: CASSEVQGGGQPQHF. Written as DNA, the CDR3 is TGTGCCAGCAGTGAAGTACAGGGCGGAGGTCAGCCCCAGCATTTT. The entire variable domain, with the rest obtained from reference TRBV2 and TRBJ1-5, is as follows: EPEVTQTPSHQVTQMGQEVILRCVPISNHLYFYWYRQILGQKVEFLVSFYNNEISEKSEIFDDQFSVERPDGSNFTLKIRSTKLEDSAMYFCASSEVQGGGQPQHFGDGTRLSIL.

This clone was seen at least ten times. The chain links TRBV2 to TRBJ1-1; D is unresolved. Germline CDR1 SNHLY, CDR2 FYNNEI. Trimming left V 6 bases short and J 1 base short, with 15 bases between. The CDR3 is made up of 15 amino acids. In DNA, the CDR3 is TGTGCCAGCAGGGTGGGATTGATCCAGAACACTGAAGCTTTCTTT. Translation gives CASRVGLIQNTEAFF.

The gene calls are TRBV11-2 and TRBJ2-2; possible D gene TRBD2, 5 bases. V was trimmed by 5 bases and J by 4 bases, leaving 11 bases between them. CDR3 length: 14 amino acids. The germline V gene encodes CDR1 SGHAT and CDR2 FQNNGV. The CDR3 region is CASSPGIPTGELFF. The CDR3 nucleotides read TGTGCCAGCAGCCCCGGGATCCCCACCGGGGAGCTGTTTTTT.

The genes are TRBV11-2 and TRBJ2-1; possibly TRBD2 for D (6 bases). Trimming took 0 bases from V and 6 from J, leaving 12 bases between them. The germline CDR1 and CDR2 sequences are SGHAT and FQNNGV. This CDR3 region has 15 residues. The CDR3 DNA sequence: TGTGCCAGCAGCTTAGAGAGGGTGGGGGGCAATGAGCAGTTCTTC. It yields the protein CASSLERVGGNEQFF.

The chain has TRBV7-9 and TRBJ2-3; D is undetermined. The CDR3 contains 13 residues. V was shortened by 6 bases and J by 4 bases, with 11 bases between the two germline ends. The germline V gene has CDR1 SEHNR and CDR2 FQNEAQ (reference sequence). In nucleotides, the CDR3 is TGTGCCAGCAGAAAAGAGGATGCAGATACGCAGTATTTT. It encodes CASRKEDADTQYF.

CDR3 sequence: CASSYDREVDIQYF. In nucleotides, the CDR3 is TGTGCCAGCAGTTACGACAGGGAGGTTGACATTCAGTACTTC. The chain combines TRBV28 with TRBJ2-4; TRBD1 might be the D (7 bases). This CDR3 spans 14 amino acids. The germline CDR1 and CDR2 sequences are MDHEN and SYDVKM. V gave up 4 bases and J gave up 8 bases, with 15 bases separating them. Combining the CDR3 with reference TRBV28 and TRBJ2-4 gives the whole variable domain DVKVTQSSRYLVKRTGEKVFLECVQDMDHENMFWYRQDPGLGLRLIYFSYDVKMKEKGDIPEGYSVSREKKERFSLILESASTNQTSMYLCASSYDREVDIQYFGAGTRLSVL.

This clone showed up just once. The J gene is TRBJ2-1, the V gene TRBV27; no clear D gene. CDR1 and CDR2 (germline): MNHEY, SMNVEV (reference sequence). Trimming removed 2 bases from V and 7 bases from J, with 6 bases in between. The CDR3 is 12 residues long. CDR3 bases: TGTGCCAGCAGTTTAAATAAGAATGAGCAGTTCTTC. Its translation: CASSLNKNEQFF.

CDR3 DNA sequence: TGTGCCAGCAGCCGACAGCGGGATCGCTACGAGCAGTACTTC. Protein: CASSRQRDRYEQYF. V and J are TRBV6-5 and TRBJ2-7, with 7 bases matching TRBD2. The ends lost 6 bases at V and 3 bases at J; junction bases unmatched: 8. CDR1 is MNHEY, CDR2 SVGAGI, per germline. The CDR3 spans 14 residues.

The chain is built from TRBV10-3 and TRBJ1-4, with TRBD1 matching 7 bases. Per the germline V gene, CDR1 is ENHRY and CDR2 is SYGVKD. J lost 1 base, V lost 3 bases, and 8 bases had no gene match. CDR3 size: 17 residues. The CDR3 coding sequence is TGTGCCATCAGTGACCGGACAGGATTCGGAACTAATGAAAAACTGTTTTTT. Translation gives CAISDRTGFGTNEKLFF.

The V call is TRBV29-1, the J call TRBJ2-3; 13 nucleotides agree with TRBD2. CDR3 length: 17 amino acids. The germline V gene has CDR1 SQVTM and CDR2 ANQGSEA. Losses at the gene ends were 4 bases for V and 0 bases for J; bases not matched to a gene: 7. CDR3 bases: TGCAGCGTTGGACTAGCGGGAGGCGGTGGGAGCACAGATACGCAGTATTTT. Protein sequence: CSVGLAGGGGSTDTQYF.